This T cell receptor beta chain was captured in a study of T-cell memory formation after mild COVID-19. Study-wide findings and caveats: CD8+ contracting clones occupied EMRA, while CD4+ ones occupied mainly CM and EM.

This CDR3 is built from 16 residues. The V end was cut by 0 bases, the J end by 5 bases, with 16 bases between. CDR1 and CDR2 from the germline V gene are SGHAT and FQNNGV. This clonotype was counted only a few times. Its antigen is currently unknown. The TCR alpha and TCR beta cDNA libraries, bearing sample barcodes and UMIs, were generated by 5'RACE using constant-segment primers. Via MiXCR, TCRdb re-called the 5' RACE reads, giving one row per CDR3 protein. The sample has approximately 250,000 distinct CDR3 sequences, 15% to 20% seen once; the top ten hold 20% to 25%. The sequence derives from a man aged 18 to 29 who had mild COVID-19 (a few samples of this study predate the infection). Cell type and time point are not known. Sample: PBMCs or a T cell subset sorted from them (not recorded which). This sequence joins TRBV11-2 and TRBJ2-5, with D possibly being TRBD1 (6 bases). The CDR3 is CASSLDLRGSGETQYF. The CDR3, as DNA: TGTGCCAGCAGCTTAGATCTCAGGGGTTCGGGCGAGACCCAGTACTTC.